The 25 T cell receptor beta chains reported below all come from one sample, sequenced in a study of T-cell reconstitution after alpha-beta-depleted transplantation in children. Molecular barcoding with unique molecular identifiers was used for the TCRbeta library. TCRdb fed the PCR reads into MiXCR, producing one record per CDR3 protein. The sample holds over 200,000 distinct CDR3 sequences, roughly 11% seen once. The material was PBMCs, obtained before TCRalphabeta/CD19-depleted stem cell transplant. The source is a child younger than two with acute myeloid leukemia, due to receive a stem cell transplant.

This clonotype was seen more than once but under ten times. The V call is TRBV19, the J call TRBJ2-5, with D possibly being TRBD1 or TRBD2 (5 bases each). Germline CDR1 LNHDA, CDR2 SQIVND (reference sequence). V shed 6 bases and J shed 2 bases, with 10 bases lying between them. The CDR3 loop spans 13 amino acids. Written as DNA, the CDR3 is TGTGCCAGTAGATCCGGGGCTCAAGAGACCCAGTACTTC. Translated, it gives CASRSGAQETQYF.

A word on this clonotype: A much more abundant neighbour one base away suggests this may be a read error. The chain has TRBV4-2 and TRBJ2-1; D gene uncertain. The CDR3 length is 16 residues. From germline, CDR1 is LGHNA and CDR2 YNFKEQ. This CDR3 reads CANSPPRAQVSNEQFF. The CDR3 DNA reads TGTGCCAACAGCCCACCCCGGGCCCAAGTATCAAATGAGCAGTTCTTC.

This clonotype has at least ten counts. CDR3 amino acids: CASSQELSRETQYF. The CDR3 DNA is TGTGCCAGCAGCCAAGAGTTGTCTCGGGAGACCCAGTACTTC. J is TRBJ2-5 and V is TRBV14; D not certain. V gave up 0 bases and J gave up 5 bases, with 10 bases separating them. CDR3 length: 14 amino acids. Germline assignment: CDR1 SGHDN and CDR2 FVKESK.

This clonotype was seen ten or more times. The rearrangement uses TRBV20-1 and TRBJ1-2; D uncertain. The germline V and J ends were trimmed by 6 bases and 4 bases, with 9 bases remaining between them. This CDR3 is 11 amino acids long. In germline, CDR1 is DFQATT, CDR2 SNEGSKA (reference sequence). Written as DNA, the CDR3 is TGCAGTGCCAGTCAGCCCTATGGCTACACCTTC. Translated: CSASQPYGYTF.

This clonotype was observed many times. The chain is built from TRBV3-1 and TRBJ2-5, with 13 bases identical to TRBD2. This CDR3 region has 15 residues. The trim removed 4 bases at V and 5 bases at J, leaving 4 bases unmatched. The germline V gene encodes CDR1 LGHDT and CDR2 YNNKEL (reference sequence). The CDR3 loop is CASSPRLAGGETQYF. DNA of the CDR3: TGTGCCAGCAGCCCCAGACTAGCGGGAGGCGAGACCCAGTACTTC.

Comments on this clonotype: One base away lies a much larger clone, so this may be a sequencing read error. The chain is built from TRBV28 and TRBJ1-4, with no clear D. This CDR3 spans 12 amino acids. Trimming cost V 5 bases and J 7 bases, with 8 bases left between them. Germline-derived CDR1 and CDR2 are MDHEN and SYDVKM. The CDR3 region is CASSLIAEKLFF. DNA for the CDR3: TGTGCCAGCAGTCTCATAGCTGAAAAACTGTTTTTT. The whole variable domain, filled in from reference TRBV28 and TRBJ1-4, reads DVKVTQSSRYLVKRTGEKVFLECVQDMDHENMFWYRQDPGLGLRLIYFSYDVKMKEKGDIPEGYSVSREKKERFSLILESASTNQTSMYLCASSLIAEKLFFGSGTQLSVL.

Many counts were recorded for this clonotype. The chain recombines TRBV6-5 with TRBJ2-3; D remains unclear. CDR3 length: 15 amino acids. Per the germline V gene, CDR1 is MNHEY and CDR2 is SVGAGI. The V end was cut by 5 bases, the J end by 0 bases, with 12 bases between. In DNA form, the CDR3 reads TGTGCCAGCAGTCCTCGACTTCGTAGCACAGATACGCAGTATTTT. Protein: CASSPRLRSTDTQYF.

Only a few counts were recorded for this clonotype. The V gene is TRBV5-1, the J gene TRBJ1-5; 7 positions match TRBD1. The CDR3 length is 16 residues. Germline CDR1 and CDR2: SGHRS and YFSETQ. V shed 0 bases, J shed 0 bases, and the junction held 3 bases outside the gene matches. CDR3 bases: TGCGCCAGCAGCTTGGGTACAGGGGATAGCAATCAGCCCCAGCATTTT. Protein product: CASSLGTGDSNQPQHF. Full variable domain (outside the CDR3, taken from reference TRBV5-1 and TRBJ1-5): KAGVTQTPRYLIKTRGQQVTLSCSPISGHRSVSWYQQTPGQGLQFLFEYFSETQRNKGNFPGRFSGRQFSNSRSEMNVSTLELGDSALYLCASSLGTGDSNQPQHFGDGTRLSIL.

The sample holds many counts of this clonotype. This sequence joins TRBV20-1 and TRBJ2-7, with TRBD2 matching 7 bases. Germline V CDR1 and CDR2: DFQATT, SNEGSKA (reference sequence). This CDR3 region has 14 residues. V was clipped by 3 bases and J by 1 base; unmatched bases: 6. The CDR3 coding sequence is TGCAGTGCTAGTGCCGGGAGGTCGTCCTACGAGCAGTACTTC. Translated: CSASAGRSSYEQYF.

This clonotype showed up just a few times. The V gene is TRBV29-1, the J gene TRBJ1-2, with 12 bases aligning to TRBD1. CDR3 length: 16 amino acids. V was clipped by 4 bases and J by 7 bases; unmatched bases: 13. Germline values: CDR1 SQVTM, CDR2 ANQGSEA. In nucleotides, the CDR3 is TGCAGCGTTGGAAGAATCGGGGGACAGGGGGCTTTTGGCTACACCTTC. Amino acids: CSVGRIGGQGAFGYTF.

This clonotype was counted ten times or more. CDR3 region: CASSYSTGSSYEQYF. The CDR3 coding sequence is TGTGCCAGCAGTTACAGCACAGGAAGCTCCTACGAGCAGTACTTC. The rearrangement uses TRBV6-5 and TRBJ2-7; D may be TRBD1 (5 bases). This CDR3 has 15 amino acids. CDR1 MNHEY and CDR2 SVGAGI come from the germline V gene. Trimming removed 2 bases from V and 0 bases from J, with 11 bases in between.

This clonotype was recorded many times. The chain recombines TRBV19 with TRBJ1-1, with D unclear. V was clipped by 11 bases and J by 3 bases, with 16 bases between them. From germline, CDR1 is LNHDA and CDR2 SQIVND (reference sequence). This CDR3 is 13 amino acids long. The CDR3 loop is CASKPHGDTEAFF. In DNA, the CDR3 is TGTGCCTCCAAACCCCACGGAGACACTGAAGCTTTCTTT.

Many counts were recorded for this clonotype. This chain joins TRBV4-1 and TRBJ2-5; 13 bases align to TRBD2. With 5 bases clipped from V and 4 bases from J, the junction kept 7 bases outside the gene matches. The CDR3 contains 16 residues. Germline V lookup: CDR1 MGHRA, CDR2 YSYEKL. The DNA of the CDR3 is TGCGCCAGCAGCTTAAAGACTAGCGGGGGGACAGAGACCCAGTACTTC. It is translated as CASSLKTSGGTETQYF.

The chain recombines TRBV2 with TRBJ2-1, with TRBD2 identical over 8 bases. The CDR3 loop spans 18 amino acids. The germline V gene has CDR1 SNHLY and CDR2 FYNNEI. CDR3 protein: CTFSLAGGGQEPYNEQFF. DNA for the CDR3: TGTACCTTCAGTTTAGCCGGGGGGGGGCAAGAGCCATACAATGAGCAGTTCTTC. Full variable domain (remainder filled in from reference TRBV2 and TRBJ2-1): EPEVTQTPSHQVTQMGQEVILRCVPISNHLYFYWYRQILGQKVEFLVSFYNNEISEKSEIFDDQFSVERPDGSNFTLKIRSTKLEDSAMYFCTFSLAGGGQEPYNEQFFGPGTRLTVL.

This clonotype came up many times. J is TRBJ1-1 and V is TRBV4-2; TRBD1 might be the D (6 bases). The CDR3 runs 14 residues. Germline loops: CDR1 LGHNA, CDR2 YNFKEQ. V lost 6 bases and J lost 2, with 13 bases in between. DNA of the CDR3: TGTGCCAGCAGAACAGGGATAACAAACACTGAAGCTTTCTTT. It translates to CASRTGITNTEAFF.

This clonotype was detected many times. This chain links TRBV27 with TRBJ2-7; the match to TRBD1 covers 8 bases. CDR3 length equals 16 residues. V lost 7 bases to trimming and J lost 2 bases; unmatched junction nucleotides: 13. CDR1 is MNHEY, CDR2 SMNVEV, per germline (reference sequence). CDR3 in amino acids: CASNLPSGTGPYEQYF. The CDR3 DNA reads TGTGCCAGCAACCTCCCCTCGGGGACAGGTCCCTACGAGCAGTACTTC.

As for this clonotype: With a much larger clone just one base away, this may be a read error. The chain employs TRBV28 and TRBJ2-7; 9 positions agree with TRBD1. Germline CDR1 is MDHEN and CDR2 is SYDVKM. V dropped 6 bases and J dropped 7; count of bases not matched to a gene: 4. The CDR3 is 12 residues long. For the CDR3, the DNA is TGTGCCAGCAGCTGGACAGGGGAAGAGCAGTACTTC. It codes for CASSWTGEEQYF.

The table lists this clonotype with a few counts. CDR3 loop: CASARGQLNYGYTF. The CDR3 DNA reads as TGTGCCAGCGCCCGGGGACAGCTTAACTATGGCTACACCTTC. The genes are TRBV6-1 and TRBJ1-2; 7 bases agree with TRBD1. Germline V gene data show CDR1 as MNHNS and CDR2 as SASEGT. J lost 1 base, V lost 8 bases, and 7 bases had no gene match. CDR3 length equals 14 residues.

This clonotype was seen at least ten times. This sequence joins TRBV10-3 and TRBJ2-1, with D perhaps TRBD2 (5 bases). V dropped 2 bases and J dropped 11 bases, with 22 bases sitting between them. CDR1 ENHRY and CDR2 SYGVKD come from the germline V gene. The CDR3 is made up of 16 amino acids. CDR3 protein: CAISEMGSGSLNKQFF. CDR3 sequence (DNA): TGTGCCATCAGTGAGATGGGGTCGGGGTCGCTAAATAAGCAGTTCTTC.

This clonotype was counted at least ten times. The gene calls are TRBV7-9 and TRBJ1-4, with D uncertain. Germline CDR1 and CDR2: SEHNR and FQNEAQ (reference sequence). V dropped 7 bases and J dropped 8 bases, with 11 bases sitting between them. This CDR3 contains 12 residues. CDR3 nucleotide sequence: TGTGCCAGCACAACGCCCCGAGAAAAACTGTTTTTT. It translates to CASTTPREKLFF.

Of note for this clonotype: A read error is likely, as this CDR3 ends without the conserved phenylalanine or tryptophan. This chain joins TRBV5-1 and TRBJ2-1; maybe TRBD2 (7 bases). Germline V gene data show CDR1 as SGHRS and CDR2 as YFSETQ. V was trimmed by 7 bases and J by 10 bases, leaving 24 bases between them. This CDR3 has 15 residues. CDR3 bases: TGCGCCAGCCTCAAAGGGGGGGGGTCCTGCAACGAGCAGTTCATC. As protein: CASLKGGGSCNEQFI.

As for this clonotype: Given a much more abundant clone one base away, this may be a read error. The chain combines TRBV12-3 or TRBV12-4 with TRBJ2-1, with 7 bases matching TRBD1. Trimming took 7 bases from V and 7 from J; bases not matched to a gene: 7. The CDR3 is made up of 13 amino acids. DNA of the CDR3: TGTGCCAGCACTTTTAGGGGGCCAAATGAGCAGTTCTTC. Translated: CASTFRGPNEQFF.

The table lists this clonotype with many counts. CDR3 coding DNA: TGCAGTGCTAGTAGAGCTAGCGGGGCTTCCTACGAGCAGTACTTC. This gives the protein CSASRASGASYEQYF. The V gene is TRBV20-1, the J gene TRBJ2-7, with 9 positions matching TRBD2. V was pared by 3 bases and J by 1 base, with 7 bases of the junction left unmatched. CDR3 length: 15 residues. CDR1 is DFQATT, CDR2 SNEGSKA, per germline (reference sequence).

The chain joins TRBV20-1 to TRBJ2-1; 10 nucleotides line up with TRBD2. The J segment lost 3 bases and the V segment lost 6 bases, leaving 14 bases of the junction unmatched. The germline CDR1 and CDR2 sequences are DFQATT and SNEGSKA (reference sequence). The CDR3 runs to 17 residues. Here the CDR3 reads CSATGLAKNLGYNEQFF. CDR3 DNA: TGCAGTGCCACGGGACTAGCGAAAAATTTGGGCTACAATGAGCAGTTCTTC.

This clonotype has at least ten counts. The chain's CDR3 is CSARDLYEKLFF. The DNA for the CDR3 is TGCAGTGCTAGAGATTTATATGAAAAACTGTTTTTT. The chain has TRBV20-1 and TRBJ1-4; D ambiguous. CDR1 and CDR2 (germline): DFQATT, SNEGSKA (reference sequence). The CDR3 sequence is 12 residues long. Deletions cut 0 bases from V and 6 bases from J, with 5 bases between.